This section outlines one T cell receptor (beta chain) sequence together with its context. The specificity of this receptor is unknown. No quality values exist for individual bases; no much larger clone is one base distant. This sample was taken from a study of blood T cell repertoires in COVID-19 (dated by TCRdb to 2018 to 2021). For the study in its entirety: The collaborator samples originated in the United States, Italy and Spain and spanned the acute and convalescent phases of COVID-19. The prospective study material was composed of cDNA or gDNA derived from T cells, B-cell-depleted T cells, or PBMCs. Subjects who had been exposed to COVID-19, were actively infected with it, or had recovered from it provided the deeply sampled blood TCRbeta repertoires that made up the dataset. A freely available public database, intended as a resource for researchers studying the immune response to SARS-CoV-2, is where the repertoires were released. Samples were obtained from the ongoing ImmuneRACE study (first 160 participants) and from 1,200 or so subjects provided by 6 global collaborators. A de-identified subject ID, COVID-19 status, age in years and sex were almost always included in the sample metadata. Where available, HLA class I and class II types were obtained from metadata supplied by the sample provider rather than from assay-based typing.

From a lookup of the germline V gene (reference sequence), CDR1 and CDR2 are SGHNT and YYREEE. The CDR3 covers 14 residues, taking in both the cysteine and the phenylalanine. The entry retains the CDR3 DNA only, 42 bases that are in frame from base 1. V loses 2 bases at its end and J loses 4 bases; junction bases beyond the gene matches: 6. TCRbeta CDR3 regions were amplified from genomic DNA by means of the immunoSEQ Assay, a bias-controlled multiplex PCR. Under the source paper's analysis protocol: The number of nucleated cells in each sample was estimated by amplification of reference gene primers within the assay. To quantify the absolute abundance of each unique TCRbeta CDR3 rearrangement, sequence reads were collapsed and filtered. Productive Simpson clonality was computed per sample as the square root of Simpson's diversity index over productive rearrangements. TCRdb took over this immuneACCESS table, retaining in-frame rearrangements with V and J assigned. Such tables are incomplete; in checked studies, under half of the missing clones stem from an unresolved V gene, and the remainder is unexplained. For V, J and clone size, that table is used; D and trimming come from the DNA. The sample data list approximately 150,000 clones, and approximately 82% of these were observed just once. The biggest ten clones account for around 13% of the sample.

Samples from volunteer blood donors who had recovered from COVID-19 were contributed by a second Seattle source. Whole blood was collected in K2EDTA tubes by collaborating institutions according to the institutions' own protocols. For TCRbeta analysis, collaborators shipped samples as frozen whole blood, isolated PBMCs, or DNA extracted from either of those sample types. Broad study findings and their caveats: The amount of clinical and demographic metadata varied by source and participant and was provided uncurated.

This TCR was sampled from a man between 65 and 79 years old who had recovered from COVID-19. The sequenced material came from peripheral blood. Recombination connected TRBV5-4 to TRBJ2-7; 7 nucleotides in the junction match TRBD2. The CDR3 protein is CASSFASGTYEQYF. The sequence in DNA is TGTGCCAGCAGCTTTGCCAGCGGGACTTACGAGCAGTACTTC. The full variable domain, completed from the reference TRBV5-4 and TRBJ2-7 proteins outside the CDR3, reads ETGVTQSPTHLIKTRGQQVTLRCSSQSGHNTVSWYQQALGQGPQFIFQYYREEENGRGNFPPRFSGLQFPNYSSELNVNALELDDSALYLCASSFASGTYEQYFGPGTRLTVT.